This TCR beta chain was identified in a study of blood T cells in healthy people across ages. Study results and limitations: When set beside aged donors, long-lived donors presented more naive CD4+ cells and higher diversity. PBMCs left unsorted prevented a conclusive naive versus antigen-experienced comparison.

Using a J-beta primer mix together with a sample-barcoded 5' primer, a second PCR was run for roughly 6 to 11 cycles. Researchers report that a template-switch adaptor with 12 random nucleotides tagged each cDNA molecule. Using its own MiXCR run on the 5' RACE reads, TCRdb lists one record per CDR3 protein. The sample shows 590,000 or so distinct CDR3 sequences, approximately 30% of them seen only once. Note on this clonotype: The target antigen is unknown.

Donor samples were obtained from healthy Caucasian individuals from Russia, aged about 6 to 95. The CDR3 contains 14 residues. The ends were cut back, 6 bases at V and 5 bases at J, with 13 bases in the middle. Looked up from germline, CDR1 is MNHNS and CDR2 is SASEGT. The source of this sequence is an elderly woman in good health. This chain connects TRBV6-1 to TRBJ2-2; D may be TRBD2 (5 bases). The specimen sequenced was blood. CDR3 amino acids: CASRSGSGTGELFF. In DNA, the CDR3 is TGTGCCAGCAGATCGGGATCGGGGACCGGGGAGCTGTTTTTT.